The 18 T cell receptor beta chains below were found in one sample sequenced in a study of read filtering for tumor transcriptome and immune sequencing. The library was built from roughly 400 ng RNA with molecular barcoded adaptors for alpha/delta and beta/gamma chains. TCRdb independently ran MiXCR on the reads; one entry per CDR3 protein. The repertoire has 50,000 to 65,000 distinct CDR3 sequences, roughly a fifth of them found once; the top ten carry around 15%. The specimen was a population of CD138-negative cells sorted from bone marrow. The receptors shown here come from a donor aged 40 or over with multiple myeloma.

This clonotype was recorded at least ten times. V and J are TRBV12-3 or TRBV12-4 and TRBJ2-1; 8 bases are a match to TRBD2. J gave up 0 bases and V 8 bases, and 3 bases lay outside the gene matches. The CDR3 is 14 residues long. This chain's CDR3 is CASFTSGSYNEQFF. The CDR3 nucleotides are TGTGCCAGCTTCACTAGCGGCTCCTACAATGAGCAGTTCTTC.

This clonotype has just one count. A much bigger clone sits one base away, suggesting this may be a read error. V is TRBV19 and J is TRBJ2-2; 10 bases map to TRBD1. This CDR3 contains 15 residues. Germline assignment: CDR1 LNHDA and CDR2 SQIVND (reference sequence). Trimming at V came to 5 bases and at J to 7 bases, leaving 7 bases not matched to a gene. The CDR3 nucleotides read TGTGCCAGTAGTTCCGCCGGACAGGGGGTCGGGGAGCTGTTTTTT. This gives the protein CASSSAGQGVGELFF.

This clonotype was observed at least ten times. The chain couples TRBV6-1 to TRBJ1-2, with no clear D. The V gene lost 6 bases and the J gene lost 8 bases, with 19 bases spanning the gap. This CDR3 is 14 amino acids long. CDR1 is MNHNS and CDR2 is SASEGT in the germline V gene. The CDR3 nucleotides are TGTGCCAGCAGCGCATCGGGCCGCGCCGAGGGCTACACCTTC. Translated, it gives CASSASGRAEGYTF.

This clonotype was seen many times. The chain has TRBV5-1 and TRBJ2-3, with TRBD1 as a possible D gene (6 bases). In germline, CDR1 is SGHRS, CDR2 YFSETQ. V was shortened by 1 base and J by 5 bases, with 11 bases between the two germline ends. This CDR3 region has 14 residues. The CDR3, as DNA: TGCGCCAGCAGCTTGCGGACAGCAAAAGATACGCAGTATTTT. This codes for CASSLRTAKDTQYF.

This clonotype has a count of ten or more. The gene calls are TRBV19 and TRBJ1-5; D ambiguous. The length of the CDR3 is 15 residues. V shed 7 bases and J shed 1 base, with 14 bases lying between them. Germline CDR1 and CDR2: LNHDA and SQIVND (reference sequence). The CDR3 loop reads CASTNIGRSNQPQHF. The CDR3 DNA follows: TGTGCCAGTACTAACATCGGACGGAGCAATCAGCCCCAGCATTTT. The whole variable domain, remainder taken from reference TRBV19 and TRBJ1-5, is DGGITQSPKYLFRKEGQNVTLSCEQNLNHDAMYWYRQDPGQGLRLIYYSQIVNDFQKGDIAEGYSVSREKKESFPLTVTSAQKNPTAFYLCASTNIGRSNQPQHFGDGTRLSIL.

This clonotype has at least ten counts. CDR3 sequence (DNA): TGTGCCAGTAGTATAGTGGGGTTGAGGAATGAGCAGTTCTTC. Translation: CASSIVGLRNEQFF. The chain employs TRBV19 and TRBJ2-1; no reliable D call. Trimming cost V 1 base and J 7 bases, with 11 bases left between them. CDR3 size: 14 residues. The germline gives CDR1 LNHDA, CDR2 SQIVND (reference sequence).

This clonotype was recorded many times. V is TRBV6-5 and J is TRBJ2-2, with no clear D. V was trimmed by 6 bases and J by 3 bases, leaving 5 bases between them. Germline CDR1 and CDR2: MNHEY and SVGAGI. The CDR3 is 12 amino acids. Here the CDR3 reads CASRSYTGELFF. CDR3 DNA: TGTGCCAGCAGATCATACACCGGGGAGCTGTTTTTT.

This clonotype was seen repeatedly, ten times or more. The chain uses TRBV28 and TRBJ1-1; TRBD1 matches at 7 bases. This CDR3 has 16 amino acids. Losses at the gene ends were 5 bases for V and 3 bases for J; bases not matched to a gene: 12. The V gene's germline CDR1 is MDHEN and CDR2 SYDVKM. This CDR3 is CASSPRGELDHTEAFF. The CDR3, as DNA: TGTGCCAGCAGTCCCAGGGGGGAATTGGATCACACTGAAGCTTTCTTT.

This clonotype was counted at least ten times. This chain uses TRBV12-3 or TRBV12-4 with TRBJ1-2; no clear D. The CDR3 spans 13 residues. V was clipped by 5 bases and J by 2 bases, with 9 bases between them. This CDR3 is CASSTGRNYGYTF. The CDR3 DNA follows: TGTGCCAGCAGTACCGGAAGAAACTATGGCTACACCTTC.

The chain recombines TRBV12-3 or TRBV12-4 with TRBJ2-3, with D perhaps being TRBD1 or TRBD2 (6 bases each). Trimming took off 9 bases at V and 5 bases at J, with 15 bases between the two ends. CDR3 length: 13 amino acids. The CDR3 nucleotides are TGTGCCAGTCAGGGGCTAGCGAGAGATACGCAGTATTTT. Protein product: CASQGLARDTQYF.

This clonotype was observed a handful of times. The chain carries TRBV3-1 and TRBJ1-1, with TRBD1 as a possible D gene (6 bases). V lost 2 bases and J 7 bases, leaving 11 bases between the germline ends. This CDR3 has 13 amino acids. Looked up from germline, CDR1 is LGHDT and CDR2 is YNNKEL (reference sequence). The CDR3 sequence is CASSQYIRGEAFF. The CDR3 nucleotides are TGTGCCAGCAGCCAATACATCAGGGGTGAAGCTTTCTTT.

The chain couples TRBV5-1 to TRBJ2-7; D is unclear. V was shortened by 0 bases and J by 1 base, with 8 bases between the two germline ends. In germline, CDR1 is SGHRS, CDR2 YFSETQ. The CDR3 is made up of 14 amino acids. CDR3 bases: TGCGCCAGCAGCTTGGAAGCCGTTTCCTACGAGCAGTACTTC. Translated, it gives CASSLEAVSYEQYF. Based on the CDR3 plus reference TRBV5-1 and TRBJ2-7, the full variable domain is KAGVTQTPRYLIKTRGQQVTLSCSPISGHRSVSWYQQTPGQGLQFLFEYFSETQRNKGNFPGRFSGRQFSNSRSEMNVSTLELGDSALYLCASSLEAVSYEQYFGPGTRLTVT.

At least ten counts were recorded for this clonotype. V is TRBV5-1 and J is TRBJ2-1, with D tentatively TRBD2 (6 bases). CDR3 length: 13 amino acids. The V and J ends lost 1 base and 8 bases respectively, with 10 bases between them. Germline V gene lookup returns CDR1 SGHRS and CDR2 YFSETQ. The CDR3, as DNA: TGCGCCAGCAGCTTGCGGGGGACCGATGAGCAGTTCTTC. It codes for CASSLRGTDEQFF.

This clonotype came up a few times. The V call is TRBV27, the J call TRBJ2-1, with unresolved D. Between the trimmed V and J ends, which lost 2 bases and 2 bases, there was a span of 13 bases. The CDR3 length is 16 residues. The germline V gene has CDR1 MNHEY and CDR2 SMNVEV (reference sequence). In nucleotides, the CDR3 is TGTGCCAGCAGTTTAGAAGGGCCCAGGACCTACAATGAGCAGTTCTTC. Amino acids: CASSLEGPRTYNEQFF.

As to this clonotype: This likely reflects a read error, since a far larger clone is one base away. CDR3: CASSPPGGKYNEQFF. The CDR3 DNA follows: TGTGCCAGCAGCCCCCCTGGGGGCAAGTACAATGAGCAGTTCTTC. V usage is TRBV7-3 and J usage is TRBJ2-1, with D perhaps matching TRBD1 (6 bases). Germline-derived CDR1 and CDR2 are SGHTA and FQGTGA. Trimming cost V 5 bases and J 4 bases, with 15 bases left between them. This CDR3 is built from 15 residues.

The sample holds one count of this clonotype. The chain uses TRBV11-3 and TRBJ2-1; D remains ambiguous. The germline V gene encodes CDR1 SGHNT and CDR2 YENEEA. The CDR3 runs to 16 residues. Trimming shortened V by 5 bases and J by 0 bases, and 14 bases separated the two germline ends. The CDR3 loop is CASSMFRRRSYNEQFF. CDR3 coding DNA: TGTGCCAGCAGCATGTTCCGGCGGCGCTCCTACAATGAGCAGTTCTTC.

This clonotype has ten or more counts. The chain links TRBV27 to TRBJ2-7; D is unclear. The CDR3 contains 14 residues. V was shortened by 2 bases and J by 1 base, with 9 bases between the two germline ends. Germline loops: CDR1 MNHEY, CDR2 SMNVEV (reference sequence). CDR3 nucleotides: TGTGCCAGCAGTTTAGAAAGCAGGTCCTACGAGCAGTACTTC. This codes for CASSLESRSYEQYF.

This clonotype has at least ten counts. V gene TRBV7-9 combines with J gene TRBJ2-2; the D gene could be TRBD1 or TRBD2 (6 bases each). The V gene lost 8 bases and the J gene lost 0 bases, with 10 bases spanning the gap. There are 14 residues in the CDR3. Germline V gene sequence: CDR1 SEHNR, CDR2 FQNEAQ (reference sequence). The CDR3 region has the DNA TGTGCCAGCGCGGGGACAACGAACACCGGGGAGCTGTTTTTT. Translating it yields CASAGTTNTGELFF.